This record looks at one T cell receptor (beta chain) sequence and its context. Its antigen is currently not known. No much larger clone exists at a distance of one base, and base qualities are not known. The library was made by 5' RACE. Sequenced on an Illumina HiSeq 2500. A second about 7 to 12 cycle PCR used a sample-barcoded 5' primer and a J-beta primer mix. A template-switch 5' adaptor carrying 12 random nucleotides introduced a unique molecular identifier onto each TCR beta cDNA molecule. Each sample yielded at least 2.5 million CDR3-containing paired-end reads. The Mint cDNA synthesis kit, primed by a TRBC-specific oligonucleotide, was used to synthesize first-strand cDNA from all RNA. All cDNA was treated with uracil-DNA glycosylase and then went through a first 18-cycle PCR with the universal primers M1SS and BC2_uni_R. As for how the authors treated the data: For normalization, 1 million high-quality reads, each with a distinct molecular identifier, were randomly selected from each sample. Instead of being binned into consensus sequences, reads that shared molecular identifiers were thrown out. MiTCR, run with a Q25 quality threshold and the strictest error-elimination algorithm, handled CDR3 identification, clonotype clustering and error correction. Lower-bound total TCR beta diversity was estimated with a nonparametric unseen species model using Euler transformation. TCRdb reran the public reads through fastp at Q25 and MiXCR, keeping productive beta chains. Each record represents a unique CDR3 protein, reported with the most common genes and DNA among its rows. TCRdb, not the original authors, processed these V and J calls. Here the sample has hundreds of thousands of distinct CDR3 sequences; 20% to 25% occur a single time. The top ten clonotypes cover roughly a tenth of the sample.

Systemically healthy Caucasian individuals from Russia, 35 to 40 in total and aged about 6 to 90 years, were included as donors. Each donor gave about 11 milliliters of peripheral blood, drawn into EDTA-treated Vacutainer tubes. PBMCs were isolated by Ficoll-Paque density-gradient centrifugation, with at least 7 million obtained per sample. Total RNA was extracted from PBMCs with Trizol reagent, with at least 5 micrograms obtained per sample. For every donor, flow cytometry on a PBMC aliquot measured the percentage of naive CD45RAhigh/CD27high T cells. This record belongs to a study of blood T cells in healthy people across ages (dated by TCRdb to 2013 to 2016). Describing the broader study: Template switching captured roughly one uniquely barcoded TCR beta cDNA molecule per two T cells in model experiments. The donors were split into four age groups: young (average 16 years), middle-aged (roughly 39), aged (more than 55) and long-lived (under 90). Using deep sequencing normalized with unique cDNA molecular identifiers, the study measured how TCR beta repertoire diversity changes with age. Two additional independent replicas of 1 million unique cDNA reads from the same blood draw were analyzed for two donors (one aged 18 to 29 and one aged 80 or older).

Points the paper makes about the study in general: Since profiling was done on bulk unsorted PBMCs, naive and antigen-experienced compartments could not be conclusively compared. Observed TCR beta diversity correlated strongly with the percentage of naive T cells measured by flow cytometry. The CMV infection status of donors was not known, potentially confounding age-related changes in expanded clonotypes. Compared with the aged group, more naive CD4+ T cells, fewer expanded clones and increased TCR diversity were shown by the long-lived group, suggesting age selection. Estimates of total diversity based on one million sequenced T cells were regarded as lower bounds and as underestimates. Observed TCR beta diversity per million T cells fell roughly linearly with age, and a significant reduction was already apparent by age roughly 40.

The CDR3 sequence holds 14 residues, the cysteine and phenylalanine included. Only the CDR3 portion is preserved as DNA: 42 bases, with reading frame beginning at the first base. In the germline V gene, CDR1 corresponds to MDHEN and CDR2 to SYDVKM. V gives up 8 bases and J gives up 1 base, and the segment between their germline ends measures 14 bases. These data are also associated with another study on T cells of mothers and their children. From that second study: Nine systemically healthy Caucasian individuals, comprising three mothers and their six children, were included as donors. cDNA synthesis used all of the extracted RNA, with roughly 1.5 ug of RNA in each 15 ul reaction. Sample barcodes and 2-4 random nucleotides were added via the M1S primer in the second PCR. Over 8 million TCR beta CDR3 reads came from each mother, compared with some 3.1 million reads from each child. Thymic selection similarly shapes TCR recombination output in related and unrelated pairs, with minor effect from inherited differences. Related mother-child pairs always showed normalized repertoire overlap that was slightly higher than in unrelated mother-child pairs, though the difference was never significant. With a sensitivity of approximately 96 clones per million clonotypes, no persistent microchimeric T cell clones were detected. Deep NGS was used in the study to compare the TCR beta repertoires of mothers and children and to look for features that separate related mother-child pairs from unrelated individuals. On average, the children were approximately 12 +/- 4 years old, while the mothers were 40 +/- 4 years old. After adapters were ligated using NEBNext reagents, the libraries underwent 100+100 nt paired-end sequencing on an Illumina HiSeq 2000. Mother and child libraries were prepared a month apart and sequenced in separate runs to prevent cross-contamination. Between about 500,000 and 2,100,000 distinct TCR beta clonotypes were identified per donor. Naive TCR beta clonotypes were estimated from low-frequency clonotypes matched to each donor's FACS-determined naive share, without sorting.

Sequenced: blood. The rearrangement joined TRBV28 to TRBJ2-5, with no D gene named confidently. The TCR originated in a boy aged 5 to 17 in good health. Here is the DNA: TGTGCCAGCTCGACGCGCATCTTCCAAGAGACCCAGTACTTC. It translates as CASSTRIFQETQYF.